This entry describes one T cell receptor beta chain. Its target is unknown. These data originate in a study of shared clonotypes between healthy human individuals. General observations from the study: It was observed that about 5% of naive CD4 clonotypes were shared across several donors.

Germline V lookup: CDR1 SGHVS, CDR2 FNYEAQ. This CDR3 comprises 15 residues. V gave up 5 bases and J gave up 8 bases, with 18 bases separating them. For each subset, genomic DNA was distributed in equal portions over several immunoSEQ plates. Clones were sequenced by immunoSEQ multiplex PCR, and TCRdb holds only the in-frame ones, with some missing. The table has fewer than 2.5 million clones, more than 85% seen once. The receptor was derived from a man aged 18 to 35 in good health. Some clones in this sample may be carry-over from other donors' samples. The sample taken for sequencing was naive CD4+ T cells from PBMCs. Described subset: CD45RA+ positively selected. This rearrangement joins TRBV7-6 to TRBJ1-4, with D maybe TRBD1 (5 bases). This CDR3 reads CASSLQATAAEKLFF. As DNA, the CDR3 is TGTGCCAGCAGCCTACAAGCGACAGCCGCGGAAAAACTGTTTTTT.